Each of the 32 T cell receptor beta chains below was sequenced from the same sample in a study of shared clonotypes between healthy human individuals. Here immunoSEQ multiplex PCR was the method, and the copy in TCRdb shows in-frame clones only, minus some. The sample carries around 2.3 million clones, 90% to 97% recorded once. Sequencing input: naive CD4+ T cells sorted from blood. Subset given: CD45RA+ positively selected. The receptors derive from a man aged 18-30 years in good health.

This clone was counted a single time. The chain joins TRBV19 to TRBJ1-5; 9 bases map to TRBD1. The V and J ends lost 10 bases and 3 bases, in that order; junction bases with no gene match: 4. Germline-derived CDR1 and CDR2 are LNHDA and SQIVND (reference sequence). The CDR3 covers 13 residues. As DNA, the CDR3 is TGTGCCACCGGGACAGGGTTCAATCAGCCCCAGCATTTT. It encodes CATGTGFNQPQHF.

This clone was recorded only once. This chain's CDR3 is CASSFTRDSPGNQPQHF. In DNA, the CDR3 is TGTGCCAGCAGCTTTACCCGGGACAGCCCTGGCAATCAGCCCCAGCATTTT. The V and J genes are TRBV11-3 and TRBJ1-5; the match to TRBD1 covers 7 bases. From germline, CDR1 is SGHNT and CDR2 YENEEA. The CDR3 has 17 amino acids. J gave up 2 bases and V 3 bases, and 10 bases lay outside the gene matches.

To note about this clone: The same CDR3 also results from other DNA sequences found in this sample. This chain uses TRBV7-9 with TRBJ1-1; 8 nucleotides match TRBD1. Germline-derived CDR1 and CDR2 are SEHNR and FQNEAQ (reference sequence). The CDR3 contains 14 residues. The ends lost 5 bases at V and 3 bases at J; junction bases unmatched: 5. The CDR3 nucleotides read TGTGCCAGCAGCCCTGGACAGGGTGACACTGAAGCTTTCTTT. Its protein product is CASSPGQGDTEAFF.

Only one count was recorded for this clone. The V call is TRBV14, the J call TRBJ2-2; D unresolved. V lost 4 bases to trimming and J lost 5 bases, with 14 bases between them. CDR3 size: 15 residues. Germline V CDR1 and CDR2: SGHDN, FVKESK. CDR3 sequence: CASSPSRTWTGELFF. The CDR3, as DNA: TGTGCCAGCAGCCCCTCCAGAACGTGGACCGGGGAGCTGTTTTTT.

V gene TRBV5-8 combines with J gene TRBJ1-2; TRBD1 is a possible D gene (5 bases). The V end was cut by 4 bases, the J end by 4 bases, with 14 bases between. The CDR3 is made up of 14 amino acids. CDR1 and CDR2 from the germline V gene are SGHTS and YDEGEE. The CDR3 nucleotides are TGTGCCAGCAGCGCCCGCGGGGCTCTCTATGGCTACACCTTC. Protein product: CASSARGALYGYTF. The whole variable domain, filled in from reference TRBV5-8 and TRBJ1-2, reads EAGVTQSPTHLIKTRGQQATLRCSPISGHTSVYWYQQALGLGLQFLLWYDEGEERNRGNFPPRFSGRQFPNYSSELNVNALELEDSALYLCASSARGALYGYTFGSGTRLTVV.

The chain employs TRBV10-3 and TRBJ1-4; 8 bases agree with TRBD1. V lost 3 bases to trimming and J lost 8 bases; unmatched junction nucleotides: 11. CDR1 and CDR2 (germline): ENHRY, SYGVKD. CDR3 length: 16 amino acids. Here the CDR3 DNA reads TGTGCCATCAGTGACCGGCCAGGGGGCAACCCAGAAAAACTGTTTTTT. Translating it yields CAISDRPGGNPEKLFF.

The chain is built from TRBV4-1 and TRBJ1-5; D possibly corresponds to TRBD1 (5 bases). From germline, CDR1 is MGHRA and CDR2 YSYEKL. The CDR3 covers 17 residues. Trimming stripped 3 bases from V and 3 bases from J, with 18 bases between. The CDR3 region is CASSQQELGPANQPQHF. CDR3 nucleotides: TGCGCCAGCAGCCAGCAGGAGTTGGGACCCGCCAATCAGCCCCAGCATTTT.

This chain uses TRBV7-2 with TRBJ1-5; tentatively, D is TRBD1 (5 bases). Trimming pared 1 base from V and 1 base from J, leaving 11 bases between. The CDR3 loop spans 16 amino acids. CDR1 and CDR2 from the germline V gene are SGHTA and FQGNSA. DNA of the CDR3: TGTGCCAGCAGCTTAGTATACAGGCAAAGCAATCAGCCCCAGCATTTT. Translated: CASSLVYRQSNQPQHF.

To note about this clone: Other DNA sequences of this sample code for an identical CDR3. The chain combines TRBV4-1 with TRBJ2-7; 8 bases are shared with TRBD1. Germline CDR1 MGHRA, CDR2 YSYEKL. The CDR3 sequence is 14 residues long. V lost 4 bases, J lost 1 base, and 3 bases stayed unmatched. CDR3 in DNA: TGCGCCAGCAGCCCTAGACAGGGGTCCTACGAGCAGTACTTC. Translation: CASSPRQGSYEQYF.

The J gene is TRBJ2-7, the V gene TRBV5-4; TRBD1 is a possible D gene (6 bases). V lost 4 bases and J lost 4, with 12 bases in between. The CDR3 consists of 13 residues. Germline-derived CDR1 and CDR2 are SGHNT and YYREEE (reference sequence). CDR3 in DNA: TGTGCCAGCAGCCCTAGACAGGATTACGAGCAGTACTTC. It yields the protein CASSPRQDYEQYF.

This chain uses TRBV27 with TRBJ2-2; 7 bases are a match to TRBD2. This CDR3 contains 17 residues. J gave up 4 bases and V 3 bases, and 11 bases lay outside the gene matches. Germline V gene data show CDR1 as MNHEY and CDR2 as SMNVEV (reference sequence). The CDR3 coding sequence is TGTGCCAGCAGTTTTCGCGGGAGTTTTGGGGGCACCGGGGAGCTGTTTTTT. Protein sequence: CASSFRGSFGGTGELFF.

This clone has a single count. The chain joins TRBV7-6 to TRBJ2-5; 9 bases are a match to TRBD2. Looked up from germline, CDR1 is SGHVS and CDR2 is FNYEAQ. The CDR3 sequence is 17 residues long. Trimming took 0 bases from V and 1 from J; bases not matched to a gene: 6. The CDR3 region is CASSLAGAGGLQETQYF. CDR3 nucleotides: TGTGCCAGCAGCTTAGCCGGAGCGGGGGGACTCCAAGAGACCCAGTACTTC. Full variable domain (outside the CDR3, taken from reference TRBV7-6 and TRBJ2-5): GAGVSQSPRYKVTKRGQDVALRCDPISGHVSLYWYRQALGQGPEFLTYFNYEAQQDKSGLPNDRFSAERPEGSISTLTIQRTEQRDSAMYRCASSLAGAGGLQETQYFGPGTRLLVL.

This clone was detected only once. The rearrangement uses TRBV5-6 and TRBJ1-2; D unclear. CDR3 size: 13 residues. Germline CDR1 SGHDT, CDR2 YYEEEE. Trimming cost V 5 bases and J 0 bases, with 8 bases left between them. CDR3 bases: TGTGCCAGCAGGTCGGGAACTAACTATGGCTACACCTTC. Its protein is CASRSGTNYGYTF.

The genes are TRBV5-1 and TRBJ2-2; D is unclear. V lost 4 bases and J 4 bases, leaving 14 bases between the germline ends. Germline-derived CDR1 and CDR2 are SGHRS and YFSETQ. This CDR3 is built from 15 residues. The DNA of the CDR3 is TGCGCCAGCAGCAGTCGTTCAGCAAGCACCGGGGAGCTGTTTTTT. This gives the protein CASSSRSASTGELFF.

Of note for this clone: The identical CDR3 is also encoded by other nucleotide sequences in the sample. V and J are TRBV18 and TRBJ1-2; 7 nucleotides align to TRBD1. The V and J ends lost 2 bases and 0 bases, in that order; junction bases with no gene match: 3. This CDR3 contains 15 residues. CDR1 and CDR2 from the germline V gene are KGHSH and LQKENI. The CDR3 bases are TGTGCCAGCTCACCAGGAGGGGGCACTAACTATGGCTACACCTTC. It codes for CASSPGGGTNYGYTF.

CDR3 bases: TGCGCCAGCAGCCCGGGACAGGGATACTCCTACGAGCAGTACTTC. It translates to CASSPGQGYSYEQYF. The chain joins TRBV5-1 to TRBJ2-7, with TRBD1 matching over 9 bases. The length of the CDR3 is 15 residues. V shed 4 bases, J shed 0 bases, and the junction held 5 bases outside the gene matches. Germline-derived CDR1 and CDR2 are SGHRS and YFSETQ.

The chain employs TRBV7-9 and TRBJ2-7; 10 positions agree with TRBD2. The CDR3 loop spans 15 amino acids. The J segment lost 5 bases and the V segment lost 5 bases, leaving 9 bases of the junction unmatched. Germline CDR1 and CDR2: SEHNR and FQNEAQ (reference sequence). The CDR3 loop is CASSPSAGGGNEQYF. CDR3 coding DNA: TGTGCCAGCAGCCCGTCAGCGGGAGGGGGGAACGAGCAGTACTTC.

V and J are TRBV5-8 and TRBJ2-7; D is undetermined. The CDR3 consists of 15 residues. Trimming left V 0 bases short and J 0 bases short, with 10 bases between. The germline V gene encodes CDR1 SGHTS and CDR2 YDEGEE. CDR3 coding DNA: TGTGCCAGCAGCTTGGGGTTCGCGGCCTCCTACGAGCAGTACTTC. Encoded protein: CASSLGFAASYEQYF.

This chain links TRBV12-2 with TRBJ2-7; TRBD2, the table's D call, was not compared with the DNA. TRBV12-2 is deemed a pseudogene. The CDR3 contains 15 residues. The CDR3 reads CASRPGGTGSYEQYF. The CDR3 DNA follows: TGTGCAAGTCGCCCGGGGGGCACGGGATCCTACGAGCAGTACTTC.

The chain couples TRBV4-3 to TRBJ2-7; D might be TRBD1 (6 bases). The V end lost 3 bases, the J end lost 2 bases, and 14 bases lay between the germline ends. The CDR3 extends over 15 amino acids. Germline CDR1 reads LGHNA; CDR2 reads YSLEER. CDR3 protein: CASSQLSGQTYEQYF. Here the CDR3 DNA reads TGCGCCAGCAGCCAGCTCTCGGGACAAACCTACGAGCAGTACTTC.

This chain joins TRBV7-9 and TRBJ2-2; D possibly matches TRBD1 or TRBD2 (6 bases each). Trimming shortened V by 4 bases and J by 5 bases, and 8 bases separated the two germline ends. This CDR3 spans 13 amino acids. Germline CDR1 SEHNR, CDR2 FQNEAQ (reference sequence). Written as DNA, the CDR3 is TGTGCCAGCAGCTGGAGGGGGACCGGGGAGCTGTTTTTT. Translated, it gives CASSWRGTGELFF.

The V gene is TRBV6-6, the J gene TRBJ1-2; D perhaps matches TRBD1 (6 bases). Trimming pared 7 bases from V and 4 bases from J, leaving 16 bases between. CDR3 size: 14 residues. The germline V gene has CDR1 MNHNY and CDR2 SVGAGI (reference sequence). CDR3 sequence reads: CASTPQSGVYGYTF. Here the CDR3 DNA reads TGTGCCAGCACCCCACAGTCAGGGGTCTATGGCTACACCTTC.

V gene TRBV19 combines with J gene TRBJ1-5, with TRBD1 identical over 11 bases. Unmatched junction bases numbered 5, after V lost 3 bases and J lost 7 bases. The CDR3 consists of 15 residues. Germline V gene data show CDR1 as LNHDA and CDR2 as SQIVND (reference sequence). This chain's CDR3 is CASSMDRGPLQPQHF. The CDR3 nucleotides are TGTGCCAGTAGTATGGACAGGGGGCCTCTGCAGCCCCAGCATTTT.

This chain links TRBV7-2 with TRBJ1-1; tentative D call: TRBD1 (6 bases). The V and J ends lost 5 bases and 2 bases respectively, with 15 bases between them. The CDR3 has 15 residues. CDR1 SGHTA and CDR2 FQGNSA come from the germline V gene. CDR3 bases: TGTGCCAGCAGCACCAGGACAGCCGGTAACACTGAAGCTTTCTTT. This gives the protein CASSTRTAGNTEAFF.

The rearrangement links TRBV5-1 to TRBJ2-3, with 9 positions matching TRBD1. With 2 bases clipped from V and 3 bases from J, the junction kept 7 bases outside the gene matches. The CDR3 spans 16 residues. Germline assignment: CDR1 SGHRS and CDR2 YFSETQ. The CDR3 sequence: CASSLIPGQGTDTQYF. The CDR3 nucleotides are TGCGCCAGCAGCTTAATACCGGGACAGGGAACAGATACGCAGTATTTT.

This chain joins TRBV25-1 and TRBJ1-4, with D uncertain. V was clipped by 2 bases and J by 7 bases, with 14 bases between them. The germline CDR1 and CDR2 sequences are MGHDK and SYGVNS. There are 15 residues in the CDR3. The CDR3, as DNA: TGTGCCAGCAGTGAAATCGACCGAAGGACTGAAAAACTGTTTTTT. As protein: CASSEIDRRTEKLFF. The complete variable domain, with remaining parts taken from reference TRBV25-1 and TRBJ1-4, reads EADIYQTPRYLVIGTGKKITLECSQTMGHDKMYWYQQDPGMELHLIHYSYGVNSTEKGDLSSESTVSRIRTEHFPLTLESARPSHTSQYLCASSEIDRRTEKLFFGSGTQLSVL.

The V gene is TRBV15, the J gene TRBJ1-1; TRBD1 aligns across 11 bases. V trimming: 0 bases; J trimming: 3 bases; junction bases outside the gene matches: 6. The CDR3 sequence is 17 residues long. In germline, CDR1 is LNHNV, CDR2 YYDKDF (reference sequence). The DNA for the CDR3 is TGTGCCACCAGCAGAGAAAAGGGGACAGGGGGACACACTGAAGCTTTCTTT. Amino acids: CATSREKGTGGHTEAFF. Full variable domain (remainder filled in from reference TRBV15 and TRBJ1-1): DAMVIQNPRYQVTQFGKPVTLSCSQTLNHNVMYWYQQKSSQAPKLLFHYYDKDFNNEADTPDNFQSRRPNTSFCFLDIRSPGLGDTAMYLCATSREKGTGGHTEAFFGQGTRLTVV.

V is TRBV11-1 and J is TRBJ2-5; 9 positions agree with TRBD2. In germline, CDR1 is SGHAT, CDR2 FQDESV (reference sequence). This CDR3 region has 16 residues. The V gene end was trimmed by 2 bases and the J gene end by 1 base; junction bases not matched to a gene: 5. The CDR3 is CASSLSAGGGQETQYF. The CDR3 DNA sequence: TGTGCCAGCAGCTTATCAGCGGGGGGAGGCCAAGAGACCCAGTACTTC.

The chain links TRBV6-5 to TRBJ1-1; possibly TRBD1 for D (6 bases). V shed 2 bases and J shed 2 bases, with 12 bases lying between them. The CDR3 loop spans 15 amino acids. The germline V gene encodes CDR1 MNHEY and CDR2 SVGAGI. In DNA, the CDR3 is TGTGCCAGCAGTTACACGACAGGATCTAACACTGAAGCTTTCTTT. Residues: CASSYTTGSNTEAFF.

The chain is built from TRBV10-3 and TRBJ1-5; D is perhaps TRBD1 (5 bases). The CDR3 consists of 16 residues. V lost 0 bases, J lost 3 bases, and 12 bases lay in between. The germline V gene encodes CDR1 ENHRY and CDR2 SYGVKD. CDR3 bases: TGTGCCATCAGTGAGTCCGGGAGGGGTAACAATCAGCCCCAGCATTTT. Protein: CAISESGRGNNQPQHF.

J is TRBJ2-5 and V is TRBV11-2, with a weak D call TRBD2 (5 bases). Germline CDR1 SGHAT, CDR2 FQNNGV. The CDR3 covers 15 residues. V was cut by 5 bases and J by 5 bases, with 18 bases left in between. Here the CDR3 DNA reads TGTGCCAGCAGCCAGGACTCTCTCCCCTTGGAGACCCAGTACTTC. Its translation is CASSQDSLPLETQYF.

The chain carries TRBV7-2 and TRBJ2-4; 10 bases match TRBD2. After removal of 2 bases from V and 8 bases from J, the junction contained 12 bases not matched to a gene. Germline values: CDR1 SGHTA, CDR2 FQGNSA. This CDR3 contains 17 residues. The CDR3 protein is CASSLQAGGQSRYIQYF. The CDR3 region has the DNA TGTGCCAGCAGCTTACAAGCGGGGGGGCAATCTCGGTACATTCAGTACTTC.